Detailed here is one T cell receptor (beta chain). The target antigen is unknown. Trimming left V 5 bases short and J 12 bases short, with 11 bases between. This CDR3 is 12 amino acids long. It was unsorted whole blood that yielded blood RNA, and germline DNA was also extracted. Investigators obtained 3.5 to 4.5 milliliters of peripheral blood ahead of surgery. This entry is derived from a study of tumor-infiltrating lymphocytes in primary liver carcinoma. Regarding the study as a whole: Tumor-adjacent and tumor-blood pairs displayed less overlap than did pairs of tumor regions. A significantly higher top-250-clone fraction was found in tumors than in blood (p = 0.039). CD4+ and CD8+ repertoires could not be compared in these unsorted bulk samples.

With around 500 ng total RNA as template and a constant-region primer, TCR beta cDNA was made. Modified slightly, ARM-PCR produced TCR beta libraries over three nested multiplex PCR rounds. PCR rounds one and two used TRBV1-TRBV30 forward primers with a C-beta reverse primer for roughly 10 cycles each. TCRdb reprocessed the multiplex PCR reads with MiXCR, giving one entry per CDR3 protein. Seen here are roughly 180,000 distinct CDR3 sequences, approximately 60% observed once, and the top ten hold 65% to 80%. The clonotype originates from a man in his forties with primary liver carcinoma and hepatitis B virus infection. This chain links TRBV12-3 or TRBV12-4 with TRBJ1-6, with D possibly matching TRBD1 (6 bases). The sequenced material came from peripheral blood. CDR3 nucleotides: TGTGCCAGCAGTACCACAGGGTTACCCCTCCACTTT. Its protein product is CASSTTGLPLHF.